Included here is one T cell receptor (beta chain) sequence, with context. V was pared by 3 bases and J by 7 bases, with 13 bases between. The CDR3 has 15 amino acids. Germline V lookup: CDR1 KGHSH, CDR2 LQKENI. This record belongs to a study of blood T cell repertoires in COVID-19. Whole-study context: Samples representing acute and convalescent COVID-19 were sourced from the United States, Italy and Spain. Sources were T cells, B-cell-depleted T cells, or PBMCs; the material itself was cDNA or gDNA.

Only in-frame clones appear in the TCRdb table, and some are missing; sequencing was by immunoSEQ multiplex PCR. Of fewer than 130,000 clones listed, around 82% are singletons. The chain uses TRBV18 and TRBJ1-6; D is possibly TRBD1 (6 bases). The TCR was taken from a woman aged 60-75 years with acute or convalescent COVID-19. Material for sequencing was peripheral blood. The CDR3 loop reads CASSPNRDLNSPLHF. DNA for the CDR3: TGTGCCAGCTCACCGAACAGGGATTTAAATTCACCCCTCCACTTT.